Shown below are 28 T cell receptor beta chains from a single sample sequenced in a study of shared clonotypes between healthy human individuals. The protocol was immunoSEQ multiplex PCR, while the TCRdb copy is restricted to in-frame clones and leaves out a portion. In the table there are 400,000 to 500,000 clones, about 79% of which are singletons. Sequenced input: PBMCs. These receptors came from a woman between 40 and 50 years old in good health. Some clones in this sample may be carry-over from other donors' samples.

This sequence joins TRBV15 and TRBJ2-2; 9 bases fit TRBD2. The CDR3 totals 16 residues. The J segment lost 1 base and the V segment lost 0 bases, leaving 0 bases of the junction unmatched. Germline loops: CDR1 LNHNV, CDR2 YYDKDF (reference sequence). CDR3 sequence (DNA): TGTGCCACCAGCAGAGATAGCGGGAGGAACACCGGGGAGCTGTTTTTT. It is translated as CATSRDSGRNTGELFF.

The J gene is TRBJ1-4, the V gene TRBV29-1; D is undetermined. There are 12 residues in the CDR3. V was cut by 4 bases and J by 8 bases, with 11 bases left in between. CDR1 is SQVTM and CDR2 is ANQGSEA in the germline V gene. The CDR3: CSVGLNAEKLFF. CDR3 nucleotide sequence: TGCAGCGTTGGGTTGAATGCCGAAAAACTGTTTTTT. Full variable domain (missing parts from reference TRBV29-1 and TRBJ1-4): SAVISQKPSRDICQRGTSLTIQCQVDSQVTMMFWYRQQPGQSLTLIATANQGSEATYESGFVIDKFPISRPNLTFSTLTVSNMSPEDSSIYLCSVGLNAEKLFFGSGTQLSVL.

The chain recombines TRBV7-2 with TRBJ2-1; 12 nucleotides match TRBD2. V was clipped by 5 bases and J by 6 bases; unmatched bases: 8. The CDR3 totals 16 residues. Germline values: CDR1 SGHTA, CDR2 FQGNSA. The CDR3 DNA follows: TGTGCCAGCAGCCCACAGGGACTAGCGGGCGGCAATGAGCAGTTCTTC. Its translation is CASSPQGLAGGNEQFF.

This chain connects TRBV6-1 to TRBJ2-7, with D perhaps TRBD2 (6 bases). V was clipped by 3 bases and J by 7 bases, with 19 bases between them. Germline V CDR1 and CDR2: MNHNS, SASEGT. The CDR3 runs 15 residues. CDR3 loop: CASSDEGRPKPEQYF. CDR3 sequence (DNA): TGTGCCAGCAGTGATGAGGGGAGGCCCAAGCCTGAGCAGTACTTC.

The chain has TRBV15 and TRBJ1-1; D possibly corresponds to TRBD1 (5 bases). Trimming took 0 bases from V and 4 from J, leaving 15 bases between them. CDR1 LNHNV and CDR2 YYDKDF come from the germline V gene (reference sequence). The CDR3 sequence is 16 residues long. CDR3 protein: CATSRDHAGGGTEAFF. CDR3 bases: TGTGCCACCAGCAGAGATCACGCGGGCGGGGGCACTGAAGCTTTCTTT.

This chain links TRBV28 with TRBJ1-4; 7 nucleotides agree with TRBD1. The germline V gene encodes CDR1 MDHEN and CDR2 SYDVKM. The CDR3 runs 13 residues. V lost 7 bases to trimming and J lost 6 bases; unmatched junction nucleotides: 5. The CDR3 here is CASKEGAHEKLFF. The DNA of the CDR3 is TGTGCCAGCAAGGAGGGGGCGCATGAAAAACTGTTTTTT.

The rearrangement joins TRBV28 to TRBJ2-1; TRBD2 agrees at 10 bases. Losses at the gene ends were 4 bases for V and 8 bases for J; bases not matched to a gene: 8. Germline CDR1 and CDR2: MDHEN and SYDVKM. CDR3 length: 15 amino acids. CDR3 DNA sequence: TGTGCCAGCAGTTCCCCTCTTAGCGGGAGGCATGAGCAGTTCTTC. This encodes CASSSPLSGRHEQFF.

In nucleotides, the CDR3 is TGTGCCAGCAGCGTAGATGCGGTTACGGATCACAATGAGCAGTTCTTC. This translates into CASSVDAVTDHNEQFF. The rearrangement uses TRBV9 and TRBJ2-1, with D unclear. Deletions cut 0 bases from V and 5 bases from J, with 15 bases between. CDR3 length equals 16 residues. CDR1 and CDR2 from the germline V gene are SGDLS and YYNGEE.

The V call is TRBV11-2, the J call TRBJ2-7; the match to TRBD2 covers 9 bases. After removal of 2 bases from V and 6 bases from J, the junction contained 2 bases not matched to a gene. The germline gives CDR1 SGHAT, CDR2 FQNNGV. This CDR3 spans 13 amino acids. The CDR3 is CASSLSRGGEQYF. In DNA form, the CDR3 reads TGTGCCAGCAGCTTATCGCGGGGGGGCGAGCAGTACTTC.

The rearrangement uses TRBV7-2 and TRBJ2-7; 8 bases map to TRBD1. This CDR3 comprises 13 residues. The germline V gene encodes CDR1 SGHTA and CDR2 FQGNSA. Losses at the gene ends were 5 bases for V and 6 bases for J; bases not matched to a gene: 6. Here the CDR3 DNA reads TGTGCCAGCAGCACCACAGGGGGATTCGAGCAGTACTTC. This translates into CASSTTGGFEQYF. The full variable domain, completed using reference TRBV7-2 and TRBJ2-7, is GAGVSQSPSNKVTEKGKDVELRCDPISGHTALYWYRQSLGQGLEFLIYFQGNSAPDKSGLPSDRFSAERTGGSVSTLTIQRTQQEDSAVYLCASSTTGGFEQYFGPGTRLTVT.

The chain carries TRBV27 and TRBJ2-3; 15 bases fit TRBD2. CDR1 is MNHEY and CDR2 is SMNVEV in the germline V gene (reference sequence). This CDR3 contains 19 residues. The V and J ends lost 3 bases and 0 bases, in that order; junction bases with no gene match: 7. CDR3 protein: CASSFFGLAGGLSTDTQYF. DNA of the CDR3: TGTGCCAGCAGTTTTTTCGGACTAGCGGGAGGGTTAAGCACAGATACGCAGTATTTT.

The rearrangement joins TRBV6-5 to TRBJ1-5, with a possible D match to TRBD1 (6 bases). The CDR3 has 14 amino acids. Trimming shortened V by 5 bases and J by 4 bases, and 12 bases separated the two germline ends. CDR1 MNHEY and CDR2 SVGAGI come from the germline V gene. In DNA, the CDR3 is TGTGCCAGCAGTAACAGACAGGATAATCAGCCCCAGCATTTT. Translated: CASSNRQDNQPQHF.

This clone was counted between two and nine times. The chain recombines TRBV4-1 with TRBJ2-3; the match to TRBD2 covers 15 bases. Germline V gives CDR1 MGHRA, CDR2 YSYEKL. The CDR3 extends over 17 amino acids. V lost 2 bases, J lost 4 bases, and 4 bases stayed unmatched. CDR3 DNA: TGCGCCAGCAGCCAACAAGGACTAGCGGGAGGGGCAGATACGCAGTATTTT. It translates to CASSQQGLAGGADTQYF.

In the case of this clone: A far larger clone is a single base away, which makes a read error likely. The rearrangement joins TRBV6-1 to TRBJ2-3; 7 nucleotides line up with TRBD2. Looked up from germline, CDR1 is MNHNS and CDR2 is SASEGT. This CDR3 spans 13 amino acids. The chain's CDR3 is CASSEGKGTSGNF. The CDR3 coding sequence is TGTGCCAGCAGTGAAGGCAAAGGGACGAGCGGGAATTTT.

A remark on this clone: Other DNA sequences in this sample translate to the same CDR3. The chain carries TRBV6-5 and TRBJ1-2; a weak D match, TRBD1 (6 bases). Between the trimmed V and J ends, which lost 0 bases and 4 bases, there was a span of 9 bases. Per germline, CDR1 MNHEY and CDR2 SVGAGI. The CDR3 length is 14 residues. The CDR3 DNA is TGTGCCAGCAGTTACTCACAGGGTCGCTATGGCTACACCTTC. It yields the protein CASSYSQGRYGYTF.

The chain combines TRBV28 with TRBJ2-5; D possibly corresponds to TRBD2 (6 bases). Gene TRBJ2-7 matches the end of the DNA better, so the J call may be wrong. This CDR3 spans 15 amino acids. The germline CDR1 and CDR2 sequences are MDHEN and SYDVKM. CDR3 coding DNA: TGTGCCAGCAGTTTAGCCGGGACTCGCCCCTACGAGCAGTACTTC. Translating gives CASSLAGTRPYEQYF.

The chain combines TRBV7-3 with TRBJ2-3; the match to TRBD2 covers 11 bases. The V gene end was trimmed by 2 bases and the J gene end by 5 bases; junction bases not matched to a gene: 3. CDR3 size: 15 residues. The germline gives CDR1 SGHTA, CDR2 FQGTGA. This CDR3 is CASSLLLAGGDTQYF. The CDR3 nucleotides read TGTGCCAGCAGCTTACTTCTAGCGGGAGGAGATACGCAGTATTTT.

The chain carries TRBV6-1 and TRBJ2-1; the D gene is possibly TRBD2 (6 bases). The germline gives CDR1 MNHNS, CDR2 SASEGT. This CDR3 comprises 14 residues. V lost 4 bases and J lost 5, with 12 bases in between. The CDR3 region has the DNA TGTGCCAGCAGTGTGGCGGGAAGCCACAATGAGCAGTTCTTC. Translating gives CASSVAGSHNEQFF.

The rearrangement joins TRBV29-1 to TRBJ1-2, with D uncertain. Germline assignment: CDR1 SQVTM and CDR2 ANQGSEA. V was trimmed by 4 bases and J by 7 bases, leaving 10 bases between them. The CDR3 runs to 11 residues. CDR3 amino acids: CSVVIEAGYTF. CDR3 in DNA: TGCAGCGTTGTAATAGAGGCTGGCTACACCTTC.

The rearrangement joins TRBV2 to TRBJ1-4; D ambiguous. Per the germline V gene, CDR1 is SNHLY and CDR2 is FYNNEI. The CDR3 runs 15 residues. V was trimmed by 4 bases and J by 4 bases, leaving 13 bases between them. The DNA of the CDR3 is TGTGCCAGCAGTGCATTGGCACGGGGTAATGAAAAACTGTTTTTT. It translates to CASSALARGNEKLFF.

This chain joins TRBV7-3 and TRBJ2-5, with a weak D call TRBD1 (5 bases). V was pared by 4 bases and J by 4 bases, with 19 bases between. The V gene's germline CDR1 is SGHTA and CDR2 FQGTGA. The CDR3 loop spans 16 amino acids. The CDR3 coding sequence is TGTGCCAGCAGCTCCAACGGAAGGGGCTTTGGAGAGACCCAGTACTTC. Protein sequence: CASSSNGRGFGETQYF.

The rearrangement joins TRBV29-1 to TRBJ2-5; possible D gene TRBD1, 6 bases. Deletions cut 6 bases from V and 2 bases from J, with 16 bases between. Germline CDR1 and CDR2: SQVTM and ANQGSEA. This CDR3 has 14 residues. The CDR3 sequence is CSVTGAGEQETQYF. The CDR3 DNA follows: TGCAGCGTCACCGGGGCAGGGGAACAAGAGACCCAGTACTTC.

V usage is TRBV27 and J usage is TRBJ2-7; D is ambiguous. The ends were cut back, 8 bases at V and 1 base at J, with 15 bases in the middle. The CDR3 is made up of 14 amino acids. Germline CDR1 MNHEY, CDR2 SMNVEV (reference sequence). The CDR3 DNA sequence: TGTGCCAGCCTGCTTGGGTACCTATCCTACGAGCAGTACTTC. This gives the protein CASLLGYLSYEQYF.

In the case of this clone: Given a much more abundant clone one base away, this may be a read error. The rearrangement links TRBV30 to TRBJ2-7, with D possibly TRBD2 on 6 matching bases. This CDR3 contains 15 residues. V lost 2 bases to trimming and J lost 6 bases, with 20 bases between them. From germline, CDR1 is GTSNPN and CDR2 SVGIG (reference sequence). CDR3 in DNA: TGTGCCTGGAGTAGCGGACTAACGGGAGTGGGCGAGCAGTACTTC. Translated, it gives CAWSSGLTGVGEQYF.

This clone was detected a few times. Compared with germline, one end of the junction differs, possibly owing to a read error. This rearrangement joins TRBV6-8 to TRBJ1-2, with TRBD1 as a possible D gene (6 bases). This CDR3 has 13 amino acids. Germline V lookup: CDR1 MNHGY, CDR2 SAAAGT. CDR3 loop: CASSEQGNYGHTF. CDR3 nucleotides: TGTGCCAGCAGTGAACAGGGTAACTATGGCCACACCTTC.

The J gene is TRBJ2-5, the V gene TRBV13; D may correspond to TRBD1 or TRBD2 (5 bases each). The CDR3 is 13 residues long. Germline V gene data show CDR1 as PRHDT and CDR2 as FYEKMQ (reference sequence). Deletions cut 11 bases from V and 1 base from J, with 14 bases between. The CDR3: CACNRGRQETQYF. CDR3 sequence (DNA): TGTGCCTGCAATAGGGGACGCCAAGAGACCCAGTACTTC.

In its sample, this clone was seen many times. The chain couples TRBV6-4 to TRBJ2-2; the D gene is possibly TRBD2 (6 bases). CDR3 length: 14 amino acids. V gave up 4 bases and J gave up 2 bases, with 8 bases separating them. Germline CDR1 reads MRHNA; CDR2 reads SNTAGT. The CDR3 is CASSAGVNTGELFF. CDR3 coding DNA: TGTGCCAGCAGTGCGGGGGTCAACACCGGGGAGCTGTTTTTT.

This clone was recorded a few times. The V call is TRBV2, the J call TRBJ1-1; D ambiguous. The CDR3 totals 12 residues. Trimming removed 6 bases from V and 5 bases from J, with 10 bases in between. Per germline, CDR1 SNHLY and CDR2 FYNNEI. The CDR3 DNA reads TGTGCCAGCAGGGTTTTGTGGACTGAAGCTTTCTTT. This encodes CASRVLWTEAFF.